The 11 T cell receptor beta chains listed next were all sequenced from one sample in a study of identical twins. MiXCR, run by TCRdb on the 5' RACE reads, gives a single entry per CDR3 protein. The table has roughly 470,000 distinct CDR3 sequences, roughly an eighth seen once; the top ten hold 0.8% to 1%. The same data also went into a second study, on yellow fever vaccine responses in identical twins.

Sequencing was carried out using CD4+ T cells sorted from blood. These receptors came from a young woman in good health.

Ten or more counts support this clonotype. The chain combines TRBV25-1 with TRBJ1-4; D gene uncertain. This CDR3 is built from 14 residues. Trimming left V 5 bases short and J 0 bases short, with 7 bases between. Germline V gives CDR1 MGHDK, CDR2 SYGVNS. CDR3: CASSLLTTNEKLFF. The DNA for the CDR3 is TGTGCCAGCAGTCTCCTGACAACTAATGAAAAACTGTTTTTT.

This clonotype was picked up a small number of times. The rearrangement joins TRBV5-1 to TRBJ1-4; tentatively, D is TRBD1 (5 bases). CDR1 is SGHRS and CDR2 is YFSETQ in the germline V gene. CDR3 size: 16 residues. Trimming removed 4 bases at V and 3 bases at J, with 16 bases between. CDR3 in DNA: TGCGCCAGCAGCACAGGAGGGGTTCAGGCTAATGAAAAACTGTTTTTT. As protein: CASSTGGVQANEKLFF.

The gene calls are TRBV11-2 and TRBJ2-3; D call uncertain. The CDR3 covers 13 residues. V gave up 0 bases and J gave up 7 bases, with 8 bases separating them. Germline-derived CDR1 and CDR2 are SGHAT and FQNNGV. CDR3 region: CASSLDGMYTQYF. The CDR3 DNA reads TGTGCCAGCAGCTTAGATGGGATGTATACGCAGTATTTT.

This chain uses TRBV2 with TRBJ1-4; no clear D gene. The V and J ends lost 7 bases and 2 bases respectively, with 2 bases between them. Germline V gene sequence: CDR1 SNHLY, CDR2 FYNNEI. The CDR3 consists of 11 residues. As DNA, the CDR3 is TGTGCCAGCACCACTAATGAAAAACTGTTTTTT. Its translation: CASTTNEKLFF.

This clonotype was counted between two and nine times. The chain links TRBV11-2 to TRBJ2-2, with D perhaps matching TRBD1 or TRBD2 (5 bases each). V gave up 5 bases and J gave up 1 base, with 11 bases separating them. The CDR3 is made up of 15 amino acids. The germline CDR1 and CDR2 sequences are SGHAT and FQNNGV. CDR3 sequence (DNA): TGTGCCAGCAGCCAAGGGACGTTGAACACCGGGGAGCTGTTTTTT. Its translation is CASSQGTLNTGELFF.

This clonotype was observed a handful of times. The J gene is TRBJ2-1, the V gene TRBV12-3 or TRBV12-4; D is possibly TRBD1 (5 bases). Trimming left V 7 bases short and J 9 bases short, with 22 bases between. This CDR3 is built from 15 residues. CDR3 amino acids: CASTIRRSQAPEQFF. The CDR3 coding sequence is TGTGCCAGCACCATCCGGAGATCACAGGCTCCTGAGCAGTTCTTC.

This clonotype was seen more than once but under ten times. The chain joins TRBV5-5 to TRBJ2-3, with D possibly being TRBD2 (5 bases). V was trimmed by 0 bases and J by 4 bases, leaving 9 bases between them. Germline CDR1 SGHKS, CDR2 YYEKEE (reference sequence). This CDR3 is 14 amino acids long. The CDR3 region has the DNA TGTGCCAGCAGCTTGGTGGGAGTCGCAGATACGCAGTATTTT. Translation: CASSLVGVADTQYF.

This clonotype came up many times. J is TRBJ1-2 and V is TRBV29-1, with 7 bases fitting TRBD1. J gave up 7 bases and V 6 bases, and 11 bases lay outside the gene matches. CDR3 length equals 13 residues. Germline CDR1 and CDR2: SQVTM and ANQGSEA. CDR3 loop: CSVAMQGGSGYTF. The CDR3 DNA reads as TGCAGCGTCGCCATGCAGGGGGGCTCTGGCTACACCTTC.

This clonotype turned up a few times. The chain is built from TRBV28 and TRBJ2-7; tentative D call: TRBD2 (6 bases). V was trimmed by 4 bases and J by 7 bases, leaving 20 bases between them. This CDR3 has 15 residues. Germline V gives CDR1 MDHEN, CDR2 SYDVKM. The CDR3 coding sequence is TGTGCCAGCAGTTCCCGACTGGCTTGGAGGGAGGAGCAGTACTTC. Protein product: CASSSRLAWREEQYF.

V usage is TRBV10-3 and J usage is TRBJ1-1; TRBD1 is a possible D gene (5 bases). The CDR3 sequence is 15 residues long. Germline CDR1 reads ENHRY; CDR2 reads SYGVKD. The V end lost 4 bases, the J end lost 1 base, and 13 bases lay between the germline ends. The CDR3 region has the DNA TGTGCCATCAGTGCTGCGACAGCTCCGAACACTGAAGCTTTCTTT. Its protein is CAISAATAPNTEAFF.

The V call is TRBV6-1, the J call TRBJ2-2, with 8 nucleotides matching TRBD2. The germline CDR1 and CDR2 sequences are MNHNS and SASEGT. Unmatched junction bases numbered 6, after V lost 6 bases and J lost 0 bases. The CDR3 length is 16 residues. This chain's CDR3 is CASSTLSGTNTGELFF. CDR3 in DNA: TGTGCCAGCAGCACTCTTAGCGGGACGAACACCGGGGAGCTGTTTTTT.